What follows are 24 T cell receptor beta chains derived from one specimen sequenced in a study of T cell repertoires in cytomegalovirus infection. TCRdb processed the reads anew with MiXCR; each CDR3 protein has one entry. This sample has hundreds of thousands of distinct CDR3 sequences, with 20% to 25% found just once. The sequencing input was CD8+ T cells from PBMCs. The receptors here all came from a human donor in good health (CMV status not recorded). Some clones in this sample may be carry-over from other donors' samples.

In its sample, this clonotype was seen a few times. The CDR3 loop reads CSVVSRLAGRTDTQYF. DNA of the CDR3: TGCAGCGTTGTATCGAGGCTAGCGGGGCGCACAGATACGCAGTATTTT. The V gene is TRBV29-1, the J gene TRBJ2-3; 9 bases are shared with TRBD2. V lost 4 bases and J lost 1; bases outside the gene matches: 9. The germline V gene has CDR1 SQVTM and CDR2 ANQGSEA. This CDR3 has 16 residues.

This clonotype occurred many times. The chain combines TRBV7-9 with TRBJ1-1; the D gene is possibly TRBD1 (5 bases). Germline CDR1 and CDR2: SEHNR and FQNEAQ (reference sequence). CDR3 length: 19 residues. Trimming removed 2 bases from V and 0 bases from J, with 22 bases in between. The CDR3 DNA sequence: TGTGCCAGCAGCTTAAAGGGGTGGGGGATAGCCCCCATGAACACTGAAGCTTTCTTT. It specifies CASSLKGWGIAPMNTEAFF.

This clonotype was detected ten times or more. The chain recombines TRBV7-2 with TRBJ2-5; D call uncertain. CDR1 is SGHTA, CDR2 FQGNSA, per germline. The V end was cut by 2 bases, the J end by 4 bases, with 8 bases between. The CDR3 loop spans 13 amino acids. The CDR3 nucleotides are TGTGCCAGCAGCTTAAATAAGCGAGAGACCCAGTACTTC. This translates into CASSLNKRETQYF.

The V and J genes are TRBV6-5 and TRBJ2-5; 11 nucleotides match TRBD1. The germline gives CDR1 MNHEY, CDR2 SVGAGI. The ends lost 5 bases at V and 3 bases at J; junction bases unmatched: 8. The CDR3 totals 16 residues. The CDR3: CASSHPGQGVEETQYF. The CDR3 DNA reads TGTGCCAGCAGTCATCCGGGACAGGGGGTCGAAGAGACCCAGTACTTC.

The table lists this clonotype with a few counts. The J gene is TRBJ2-6, the V gene TRBV20-1; D is unclear. CDR1 and CDR2 from the germline V gene are DFQATT and SNEGSKA (reference sequence). V lost 0 bases to trimming and J lost 2 bases, with 8 bases between them. This CDR3 has 15 residues. The CDR3 protein is CSARDYRTGANVLTF. In nucleotides, the CDR3 is TGCAGTGCTAGAGATTACCGGACTGGGGCCAACGTCCTGACTTTC.

This chain links TRBV12-3 or TRBV12-4 with TRBJ2-2, with D perhaps TRBD2 (5 bases). V lost 2 bases to trimming and J lost 3 bases, with 7 bases between them. CDR3 length equals 14 residues. CDR3 DNA sequence: TGTGCCAGCAGTTTAAGGGAGTACACCGGGGAGCTGTTTTTT. Translated, it gives CASSLREYTGELFF.

The sample holds many counts of this clonotype. V gene TRBV7-2 combines with J gene TRBJ2-3; D ambiguous. Germline V CDR1 and CDR2: SGHTA, FQGNSA. CDR3 size: 14 residues. The germline V and J ends were trimmed by 4 bases and 1 base, with 9 bases remaining between them. The CDR3: CASSWYAGTDTQYF. CDR3 bases: TGTGCCAGCAGCTGGTACGCAGGCACAGATACGCAGTATTTT.

This clonotype was observed at least ten times. The rearrangement uses TRBV7-8 and TRBJ2-5; D possibly corresponds to TRBD1 (6 bases). The V and J ends lost 6 bases and 5 bases respectively, with 19 bases between them. CDR1 and CDR2 from the germline V gene are SGHVS and FQNEAQ. The CDR3 loop spans 15 amino acids. CDR3: CASSRTGYREETQYF. The DNA for the CDR3 is TGTGCCAGCAGTCGTACAGGGTATCGAGAGGAGACCCAGTACTTC.

This clonotype was seen more than once but under ten times. The rearrangement joins TRBV20-1 to TRBJ2-3, with 10 bases aligning to TRBD2. After removal of 4 bases from V and 2 bases from J, the junction contained 6 bases not matched to a gene. This CDR3 comprises 15 residues. Germline V lookup: CDR1 DFQATT, CDR2 SNEGSKA (reference sequence). As DNA, the CDR3 is TGCAGTGCTATAGCGGGGGGAATCTACACAGATACGCAGTATTTT. Encoded protein: CSAIAGGIYTDTQYF.

Ten or more counts support this clonotype. This rearrangement joins TRBV7-8 to TRBJ1-5, with 12 bases matching TRBD1. The germline V gene encodes CDR1 SGHVS and CDR2 FQNEAQ. V shed 1 base, J shed 6 bases, and the junction held 4 bases outside the gene matches. This CDR3 has 16 amino acids. In nucleotides, the CDR3 is TGTGCCAGCAGCTTAGGGGGGACAGGGGGCGGTCAGCCCCAGCATTTT. As protein: CASSLGGTGGGQPQHF.

This clonotype was seen a few times. This chain connects TRBV25-1 to TRBJ1-5, with D unclear. Germline CDR1 reads MGHDK; CDR2 reads SYGVNS. V was cut by 2 bases and J by 2 bases, with 7 bases left in between. The CDR3 is 14 residues long. The CDR3: CASSEGVGNQPQHF. Written as DNA, the CDR3 is TGTGCCAGCAGTGAAGGGGTTGGCAATCAGCCCCAGCATTTT.

This clonotype was seen ten or more times. The rearrangement links TRBV7-2 to TRBJ2-2; no clear D gene. The germline gives CDR1 SGHTA, CDR2 FQGNSA. The CDR3 covers 12 residues. V was cut by 3 bases and J by 6 bases, with 5 bases left in between. CDR3 nucleotide sequence: TGTGCCAGCAGCTTTTTGCCCGGGGAGCTGTTTTTT. Translating it yields CASSFLPGELFF.

The chain is built from TRBV28 and TRBJ1-4; 8 positions agree with TRBD1. J was trimmed by 6 bases and V by 5 bases; bases with no gene match: 14. CDR1 is MDHEN, CDR2 SYDVKM, per germline. CDR3 size: 17 residues. CDR3 loop: CASSPGQGGALYEKLFF. The CDR3 nucleotides read TGTGCCAGCAGTCCCGGACAGGGAGGGGCCTTATATGAAAAACTGTTTTTT.

This chain uses TRBV28 with TRBJ1-1; no definite D call. The CDR3 has 14 amino acids. With 5 bases removed from V and 7 bases from J, the gap between germline ends came to 17 bases. Per the germline V gene, CDR1 is MDHEN and CDR2 is SYDVKM. The CDR3 is CASSTYLRVNEAFF. CDR3 DNA: TGTGCCAGCAGTACCTACTTGAGGGTCAATGAAGCTTTCTTT.

As to this clonotype: One end of the junction is discordant with germline, which a read error may explain. V is TRBV14 and J is TRBJ1-2; no clear D gene. CDR1 and CDR2 (germline): SGHDN, FVKESK. The CDR3 is 14 residues long. The CDR3 spells CASGQQRRNYGYTF. The CDR3 bases are TGTGCCAGCGGCCAACAAAGACGGAACTATGGCTACACCTTC.

This chain uses TRBV6-6 with TRBJ2-5, with D perhaps matching TRBD1 (5 bases). Germline values: CDR1 MNHNY, CDR2 SVGAGI (reference sequence). The length of the CDR3 is 15 residues. V lost 6 bases and J 5 bases, leaving 19 bases between the germline ends. CDR3 DNA sequence: TGTGCCAGCAGCTTCAGGGCGAGTCCCCATGAGACCCAGTACTTC. Its translation: CASSFRASPHETQYF.

There are a few counts of this clonotype. The J gene is TRBJ2-1, the V gene TRBV27, with 8 positions matching TRBD2. Trimming cost V 7 bases and J 7 bases; bases outside gene matches: 6. Germline CDR1 is MNHEY and CDR2 is SMNVEV (reference sequence). The CDR3 covers 13 residues. CDR3 residues: CASKPGLENEQFF. The CDR3 nucleotides are TGTGCCAGCAAACCGGGACTAGAAAATGAGCAGTTCTTC.

The genes are TRBV20-1 and TRBJ2-5; 9 bases fit TRBD2. CDR1 is DFQATT, CDR2 SNEGSKA, per germline (reference sequence). The ends lost 0 bases at V and 4 bases at J; junction bases unmatched: 12. There are 17 residues in the CDR3. CDR3 sequence: CSARDWGLAGPPETQYF. The DNA for the CDR3 is TGCAGTGCTAGAGATTGGGGCCTAGCGGGGCCCCCAGAGACCCAGTACTTC.

A few counts support this clonotype. J is TRBJ2-7 and V is TRBV6-2 or TRBV6-3, with 10 bases that match TRBD1. CDR3 length: 16 residues. Per the germline V gene, CDR1 is MNHEY and CDR2 is SVGEGT. V was clipped by 1 base and J by 1 base; unmatched bases: 4. The CDR3 nucleotides are TGTGCCAGCAGTTACTACCCGGGACAGGGGTCCTACGAGCAGTACTTC. Encoded protein: CASSYYPGQGSYEQYF.

V usage is TRBV28 and J usage is TRBJ1-2; D is unclear. CDR1 and CDR2 from the germline V gene are MDHEN and SYDVKM. This CDR3 has 14 residues. Trimming left V 3 bases short and J 3 bases short, with 11 bases between. The CDR3 DNA reads as TGTGCCAGCAGTTTGGGAAGATGGGACTATGGCTACACCTTC. It codes for CASSLGRWDYGYTF.

Many counts were recorded for this clonotype. The rearrangement links TRBV10-3 to TRBJ2-3, with D possibly being TRBD1 or TRBD2 (5 bases each). CDR3 length: 13 amino acids. CDR1 is ENHRY and CDR2 is SYGVKD in the germline V gene. Trimming left V 10 bases short and J 0 bases short, with 11 bases between. CDR3 amino acids: CATRDVSTDTQYF. As DNA, the CDR3 is TGTGCCACCCGGGACGTAAGCACAGATACGCAGTATTTT.

This clonotype was counted many times. The gene calls are TRBV7-6 and TRBJ2-7; no clear D. Trimming took 5 bases from V and 7 from J, leaving 15 bases between them. This CDR3 is 13 amino acids long. Germline values: CDR1 SGHVS, CDR2 FNYEAQ. For the CDR3, the DNA is TGTGCCAGCAGCCACGCTACCGGACGAGAGCAGTACTTC. The encoded protein is CASSHATGREQYF.

This sequence joins TRBV7-9 and TRBJ2-2, with TRBD2 identical over 13 bases. This CDR3 is 19 amino acids long. V lost 3 bases and J lost 0; bases outside the gene matches: 7. Germline V gene sequence: CDR1 SEHNR, CDR2 FQNEAQ (reference sequence). In DNA, the CDR3 is TGTGCCAGCAGCTTCTCCGGGACTAGCGGGGAGCCGAACACCGGGGAGCTGTTTTTT. It is translated as CASSFSGTSGEPNTGELFF.

This rearrangement joins TRBV27 to TRBJ2-3; no reliable D call. CDR1 and CDR2 from the germline V gene are MNHEY and SMNVEV (reference sequence). V shed 3 bases and J shed 7 bases, with 5 bases lying between them. The CDR3 spans 11 residues. This CDR3 reads CASSFGYTQYF. In nucleotides, the CDR3 is TGTGCCAGCAGTTTTGGGTATACGCAGTATTTT.